The entry that follows covers one T cell receptor beta chain sequence. Its antigen remains unknown. Trimming cost V 6 bases and J 3 bases, with 14 bases left between them. From germline, CDR1 is MDHEN and CDR2 SYDVKM. CDR3 length: 14 amino acids. The sample belongs to a study of Ad26.COV2.S vaccination and SARS-CoV-2 variants. Overall study results and limits: Total T cell responses were possibly underestimated by TCR breadth and depth analyses.

Data came from immunoSEQ multiplex PCR; TCRdb stores just in-frame clones and leaves some out. The sample holds roughly 350,000 clones, approximately 86% seen once. Treatment of the sample: some 20 received Ad26.COV2.S at low or high dose, single or two shots; roughly 5 received placebo; per-sample allocation not given. Repertoires come from day 63 after the first vaccine or placebo injection. It was an adult aged 18-55 years in Boston who was the donor. The sequencing used peripheral blood, collected in a trial of Ad26.COV2.S vaccine versus placebo. The chain recombines TRBV28 with TRBJ1-1, with a tentative D call TRBD1 (5 bases). The receptor comes from a person between 18 and 65 years old who received the Ad26.COV2.S COVID-19 vaccine or a placebo. CDR3 loop: CASRGRNLYTEAFF. The CDR3 nucleotides are TGTGCCAGCAGGGGACGGAACTTGTACACTGAAGCTTTCTTT.